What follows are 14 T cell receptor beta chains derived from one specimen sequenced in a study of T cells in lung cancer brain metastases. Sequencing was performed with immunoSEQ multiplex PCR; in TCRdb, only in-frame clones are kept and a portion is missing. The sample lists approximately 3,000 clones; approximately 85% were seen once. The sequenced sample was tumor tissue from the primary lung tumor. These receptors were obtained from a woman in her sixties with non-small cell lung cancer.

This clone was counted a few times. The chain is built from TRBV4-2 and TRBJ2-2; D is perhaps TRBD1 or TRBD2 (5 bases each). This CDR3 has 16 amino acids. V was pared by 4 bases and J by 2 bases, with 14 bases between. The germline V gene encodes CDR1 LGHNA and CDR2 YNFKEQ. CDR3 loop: CASSPNPGTNTGELFF. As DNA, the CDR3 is TGTGCCAGCAGCCCTAACCCCGGGACCAACACCGGGGAGCTGTTTTTT.

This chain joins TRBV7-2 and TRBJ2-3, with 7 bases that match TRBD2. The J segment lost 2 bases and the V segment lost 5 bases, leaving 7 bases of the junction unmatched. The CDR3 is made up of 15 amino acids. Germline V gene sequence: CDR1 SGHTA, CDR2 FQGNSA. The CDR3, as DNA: TGTGCCAGCAGCCCAGGCGCGGGAGTCACAGATACGCAGTATTTT. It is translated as CASSPGAGVTDTQYF.

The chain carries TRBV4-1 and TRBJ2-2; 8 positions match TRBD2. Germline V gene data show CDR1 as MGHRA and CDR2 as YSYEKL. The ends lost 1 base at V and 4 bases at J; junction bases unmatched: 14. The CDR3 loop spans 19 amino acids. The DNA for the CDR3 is TGCGCCAGCAGCCAAGCGTTATACGGGAGGGCCGTAAGCACCGGGGAGCTGTTTTTT. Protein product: CASSQALYGRAVSTGELFF.

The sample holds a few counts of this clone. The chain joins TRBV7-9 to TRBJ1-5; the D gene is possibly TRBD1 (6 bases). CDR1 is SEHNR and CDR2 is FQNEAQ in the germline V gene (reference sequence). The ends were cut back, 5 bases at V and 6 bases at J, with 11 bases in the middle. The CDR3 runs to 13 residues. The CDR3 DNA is TGTGCCAGCAGCCGAGGGGGGACTCAGCCCCAGCATTTT. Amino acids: CASSRGGTQPQHF.

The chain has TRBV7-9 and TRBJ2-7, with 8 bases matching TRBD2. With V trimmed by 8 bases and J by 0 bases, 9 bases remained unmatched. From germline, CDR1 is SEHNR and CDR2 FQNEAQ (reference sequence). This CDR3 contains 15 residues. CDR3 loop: CASAGGSGGSYEQYF. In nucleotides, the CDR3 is TGTGCCAGCGCCGGGGGGAGCGGGGGCTCCTACGAGCAGTACTTC.

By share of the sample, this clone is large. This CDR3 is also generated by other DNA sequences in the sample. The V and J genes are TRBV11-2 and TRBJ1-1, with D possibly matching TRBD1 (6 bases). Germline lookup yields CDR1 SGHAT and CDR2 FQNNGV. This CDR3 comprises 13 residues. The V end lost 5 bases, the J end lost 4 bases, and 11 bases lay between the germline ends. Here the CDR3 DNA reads TGTGCCAGCAGCGTCGGAGGGGGCACTGAAGCTTTCTTT. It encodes CASSVGGGTEAFF.

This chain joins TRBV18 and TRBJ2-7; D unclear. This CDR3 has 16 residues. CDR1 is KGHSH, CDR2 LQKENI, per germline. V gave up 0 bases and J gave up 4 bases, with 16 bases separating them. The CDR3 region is CASSPPRRPAAYEQYF. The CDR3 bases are TGTGCCAGCTCACCACCGCGGAGACCGGCGGCATACGAGCAGTACTTC.

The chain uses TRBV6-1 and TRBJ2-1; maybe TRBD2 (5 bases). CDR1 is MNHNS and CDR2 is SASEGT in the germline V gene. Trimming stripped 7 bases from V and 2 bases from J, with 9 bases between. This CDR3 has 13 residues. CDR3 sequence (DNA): TGTGCCAGCACTGAGGGTACCTACAATGAGCAGTTCTTC. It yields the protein CASTEGTYNEQFF.

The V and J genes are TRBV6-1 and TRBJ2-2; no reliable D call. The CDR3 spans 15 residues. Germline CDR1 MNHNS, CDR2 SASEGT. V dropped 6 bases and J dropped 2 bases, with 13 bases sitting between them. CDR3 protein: CASRAEVVNTGELFF. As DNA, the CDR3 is TGTGCCAGCAGGGCAGAAGTAGTTAACACCGGGGAGCTGTTTTTT.

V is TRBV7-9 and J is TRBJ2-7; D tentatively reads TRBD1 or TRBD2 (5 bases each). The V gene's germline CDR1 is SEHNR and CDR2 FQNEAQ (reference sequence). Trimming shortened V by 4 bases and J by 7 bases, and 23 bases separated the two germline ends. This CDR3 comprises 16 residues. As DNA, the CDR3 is TGTGCCAGCAGCTCAGTAGCCGGGACCGGAGTGTGGGAGCAGTACTTC. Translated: CASSSVAGTGVWEQYF.

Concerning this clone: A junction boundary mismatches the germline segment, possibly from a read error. The chain's CDR3 is CASNLDDYEQYF. CDR3 coding DNA: TGCGCCAGCAACCTAGATGACTACGAGCAATACTTC. The gene calls are TRBV5-1 and TRBJ2-7, with D possibly being TRBD2 (5 bases). The CDR3 totals 12 residues. Germline assignment: CDR1 SGHRS and CDR2 YFSETQ.

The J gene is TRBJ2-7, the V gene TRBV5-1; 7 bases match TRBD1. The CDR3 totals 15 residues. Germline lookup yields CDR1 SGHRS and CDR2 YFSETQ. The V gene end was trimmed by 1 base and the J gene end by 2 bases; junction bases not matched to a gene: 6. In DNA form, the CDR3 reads TGCGCCAGCAGCTTGAGGTCCGGACAGGCCTACGAGCAGTACTTC. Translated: CASSLRSGQAYEQYF.

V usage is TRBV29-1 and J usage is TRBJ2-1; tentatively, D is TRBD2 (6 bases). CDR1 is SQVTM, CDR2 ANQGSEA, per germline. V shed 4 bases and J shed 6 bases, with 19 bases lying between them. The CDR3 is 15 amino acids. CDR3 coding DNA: TGCAGCGTTGCCTCCGGGAGCGAGGGTTTCAATGAGCAGTTCTTC. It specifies CSVASGSEGFNEQFF.

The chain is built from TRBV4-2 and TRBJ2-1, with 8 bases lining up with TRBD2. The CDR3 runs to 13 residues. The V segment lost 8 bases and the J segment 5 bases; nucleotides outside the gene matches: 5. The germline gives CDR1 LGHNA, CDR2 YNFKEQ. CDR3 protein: CASGDGRDNEQFF. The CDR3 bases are TGTGCCAGCGGGGACGGGAGGGACAATGAGCAGTTCTTC.